Detailed here is one T cell receptor (beta chain). In TCRdb, the 5' RACE reads were re-called with MiXCR into one record per CDR3 protein. The repertoire holds tens of thousands of distinct CDR3 sequences, with less than 15% as singletons. The CDR3 has 12 residues. The source of the sample is a study of early T cells in non-severe SARS-CoV-2 infection. This chain joins TRBV21-1 and TRBJ2-2. TRBV21-1 is listed as a pseudogene. This TCR came from an adult who was a healthcare worker with PCR-confirmed SARS-CoV-2 infection or an uninfected control (not recorded which). The sample taken for sequencing was whole blood. Here the CDR3 reads CASSKETGELFF. The CDR3, as DNA: TGTGCCAGCAGCAAAGAGACCGGGGAGCTGTTTTTT.